This T cell receptor beta chain comes out of a study of glioma-infiltrating T cells after dendritic cell vaccination. The method was immunoSEQ multiplex PCR; TCRdb's version includes in-frame clones alone and lacks a portion of them. The sample holds 90,000 to 110,000 clones, around 90% seen once. Sample time point: after dendritic cell vaccination, including at tumor progression/relapse. Blood PBMC samples: pre-vaccination, two weeks post third vaccination, and at tumor progression. Germline CDR1 reads SQVTM; CDR2 reads ANQGSEA. The CDR3 is 13 residues long. This TCR was recovered from a human donor with glioblastoma. The sample here was blood, taken after dendritic cell vaccination. This rearrangement joins TRBV29-1 to TRBJ2-1; tentative D call: TRBD2 (7 bases). The CDR3 protein is CGIRVGGANEQFF. The CDR3 nucleotides are TGCGGGATTAGGGTAGGGGGGGCGAATGAGCAGTTCTTC.